This passage covers 27 T cell receptor beta chains from one sample sequenced in a study of T cell changes during pregnancy in multiple sclerosis (dated by TCRdb to between 2018 and 2021). The library was produced with the immunoSEQ multiplex PCR assay. TCRdb took this table from immuneACCESS and kept in-frame rearrangements with V and J called. Such tables lack part of the clones; where checked against another copy, unresolved V genes explain under half of the gap, and the rest is unexplained. The sample data list around 57,000 clones, and 91% of these were observed just once. 1% to 1.5% of the sample is taken by the ten largest. This sample comprised peripheral blood, obtained after pregnancy. The receptors originated from a female donor in good health, enrolled as a control in a pregnancy study.

The chain combines TRBV2 with TRBJ1-1; TRBD1 might be the D (6 bases). The CDR3 runs 12 residues. CDR1 and CDR2 from the germline V gene are SNHLY and FYNNEI. V was trimmed by 7 bases and J by 5 bases, leaving 11 bases between them. In nucleotides, the CDR3 is TGTGCCAGCAAGCCGGGACAAACTGAAGCTTTCTTT. As protein: CASKPGQTEAFF.

This clone was counted once. V is TRBV7-2 and J is TRBJ2-7, with D tentatively TRBD1 (5 bases). CDR3 length: 14 amino acids. Trimming cost V 1 base and J 2 bases, with 9 bases left between them. Per germline, CDR1 SGHTA and CDR2 FQGNSA. The DNA for the CDR3 is TGTGCCAGCAGCTTAGGCGACAGACCCTACGAGCAGTACTTC. Its translation is CASSLGDRPYEQYF. Based on the CDR3 plus reference TRBV7-2 and TRBJ2-7, the full variable domain is GAGVSQSPSNKVTEKGKDVELRCDPISGHTALYWYRQSLGQGLEFLIYFQGNSAPDKSGLPSDRFSAERTGGSVSTLTIQRTQQEDSAVYLCASSLGDRPYEQYFGPGTRLTVT.

This clone was found once. The J gene is TRBJ1-5, the V gene TRBV2; TRBD1 aligns across 8 bases. Germline CDR1 and CDR2: SNHLY and FYNNEI. The V and J ends lost 4 bases and 0 bases, in that order; junction bases with no gene match: 5. This CDR3 has 16 residues. The CDR3 DNA is TGTGCCAGCAGTGGGACAGGGCCTTATAGCAATCAGCCCCAGCATTTT. It specifies CASSGTGPYSNQPQHF.

This chain uses TRBV27 with TRBJ1-6, with 7 bases matching TRBD1. V was clipped by 1 base and J by 10 bases; unmatched bases: 4. Germline V gives CDR1 MNHEY, CDR2 SMNVEV (reference sequence). This CDR3 has 14 residues. The CDR3 DNA reads as TGTGCCAGCAGTTTATGGGACAGAGGGTCACCCCTCCACTTT. Encoded protein: CASSLWDRGSPLHF.

The gene calls are TRBV7-9 and TRBJ1-5, with a tentative D call TRBD1 (5 bases). V was clipped by 2 bases and J by 4 bases, with 15 bases between them. The germline CDR1 and CDR2 sequences are SEHNR and FQNEAQ (reference sequence). This CDR3 is built from 16 residues. CDR3 nucleotides: TGTGCCAGCAGCTTATTGGGGGGTGAAGGGAATCAGCCCCAGCATTTT. Its protein is CASSLLGGEGNQPQHF.

The J gene is TRBJ1-6, the V gene TRBV7-2; the match to TRBD1 covers 7 bases. CDR1 is SGHTA, CDR2 FQGNSA, per germline. This CDR3 has 15 amino acids. V shed 5 bases, J shed 4 bases, and the junction held 5 bases outside the gene matches. Here the CDR3 DNA reads TGTGCCAGCAGCGGGGGACAGTCATATAATTCACCCCTCCACTTT. Its protein product is CASSGGQSYNSPLHF.

This chain connects TRBV10-3 to TRBJ1-1; 7 bases line up with TRBD1. Germline lookup yields CDR1 ENHRY and CDR2 SYGVKD. The J segment lost 4 bases and the V segment lost 6 bases, leaving 5 bases of the junction unmatched. The CDR3 is 13 residues long. The CDR3 coding sequence is TGTGCCATCAGAGACACAGGGGCCACTGAAGCTTTCTTT. Translated, it gives CAIRDTGATEAFF.

The CDR3 DNA sequence: TGCAGCGTTGAACGGGGGGCGGGTCAGCCCCAGCATTTT. As protein: CSVERGAGQPQHF. The chain is built from TRBV29-1 and TRBJ1-5; D possibly corresponds to TRBD1 (6 bases). Trimming left V 2 bases short and J 6 bases short, with 11 bases between. The germline CDR1 and CDR2 sequences are SQVTM and ANQGSEA. This CDR3 has 13 amino acids.

The genes are TRBV7-8 and TRBJ2-7; TRBD2 might be the D (6 bases). The ends were cut back, 1 base at V and 5 bases at J, with 12 bases in the middle. The CDR3 spans 14 residues. Looked up from germline, CDR1 is SGHVS and CDR2 is FQNEAQ. This CDR3 is CASSLGTSRHEQYF. DNA of the CDR3: TGTGCCAGCAGCTTAGGAACTAGCCGCCACGAGCAGTACTTC.

The V call is TRBV7-8, the J call TRBJ2-1; weak D call: TRBD1 (5 bases). The CDR3 covers 16 residues. Trimming shortened V by 1 base and J by 0 bases, and 10 bases separated the two germline ends. Germline assignment: CDR1 SGHVS and CDR2 FQNEAQ. The CDR3 here is CASSLDRQRSYNEQFF. CDR3 in DNA: TGTGCCAGCAGCTTAGACAGGCAGCGCTCCTACAATGAGCAGTTCTTC.

The chain recombines TRBV29-1 with TRBJ2-7, with a tentative D call TRBD2 (6 bases). The germline V and J ends were trimmed by 1 base and 5 bases, with 21 bases remaining between them. The germline CDR1 and CDR2 sequences are SQVTM and ANQGSEA. CDR3 length: 16 amino acids. The CDR3 loop reads CSVEGMRGRSSHEQYF. The CDR3 nucleotides are TGCAGCGTTGAAGGGATGCGGGGCAGGTCGTCCCACGAGCAGTACTTC.

On this clone itself: The same CDR3 is also encoded by other DNA sequences in this sample. The chain is built from TRBV27 and TRBJ1-5; D might be TRBD1 (6 bases). V was shortened by 5 bases and J by 7 bases, with 9 bases between the two germline ends. There are 12 residues in the CDR3. Germline lookup yields CDR1 MNHEY and CDR2 SMNVEV (reference sequence). CDR3 loop: CASSRGGQPQHF. CDR3 DNA: TGTGCCAGCAGTCGGGGGGGCCAGCCCCAGCATTTT.

The chain combines TRBV27 with TRBJ1-1, with D uncertain. From germline, CDR1 is MNHEY and CDR2 SMNVEV (reference sequence). The CDR3 is 15 residues long. With 2 bases removed from V and 0 bases from J, the gap between germline ends came to 10 bases. CDR3 sequence: CASSLQAYMNTEAFF. CDR3 coding DNA: TGTGCCAGCAGTTTACAGGCCTACATGAACACTGAAGCTTTCTTT.

The CDR3 bases are TGTGCCAGCAACCCGGGACCTAGGGGGGAGACCCAGTACTTC. It specifies CASNPGPRGETQYF. V and J are TRBV9 and TRBJ2-5; D might be TRBD1 (6 bases). The germline gives CDR1 SGDLS, CDR2 YYNGEE. V lost 6 bases and J lost 5, with 17 bases in between. This CDR3 contains 14 residues.

CDR3 nucleotide sequence: TGTGCCAGCAATGGCTGGGGGGGGAATCAGCCCCAGCATTTT. Encoded protein: CASNGWGGNQPQHF. The rearrangement links TRBV2 to TRBJ1-5; D possibly corresponds to TRBD1 (5 bases). Per germline, CDR1 SNHLY and CDR2 FYNNEI. Trimming cost V 7 bases and J 4 bases, with 14 bases left between them. The CDR3 is 14 amino acids.

This clone was counted a few times. The rearrangement joins TRBV4-1 to TRBJ1-1; the D is unclear. The CDR3 runs 15 residues. The germline gives CDR1 MGHRA, CDR2 YSYEKL. V gave up 4 bases and J gave up 3 bases, with 15 bases separating them. Here the CDR3 reads CASSLGRRQDTEAFF. In DNA, the CDR3 is TGCGCCAGCAGCCTCGGTCGGAGGCAGGACACTGAAGCTTTCTTT.

This chain joins TRBV7-9 and TRBJ1-1; 7 nucleotides agree with TRBD1. After removal of 4 bases from V and 3 bases from J, the junction contained 2 bases not matched to a gene. The V gene's germline CDR1 is SEHNR and CDR2 FQNEAQ (reference sequence). The CDR3 runs to 13 residues. In DNA form, the CDR3 reads TGTGCCAGCAGCTCCCAGGGGGACACTGAAGCTTTCTTT. Translating gives CASSSQGDTEAFF.

The gene calls are TRBV2 and TRBJ2-7, with 9 nucleotides matching TRBD2. This CDR3 has 15 amino acids. The germline gives CDR1 SNHLY, CDR2 FYNNEI. V was clipped by 6 bases and J by 6 bases; unmatched bases: 12. The CDR3 nucleotides are TGTGCCAGCAGCGCCGAAGGCGGGGGGGCCCCCGAGCAGTACTTC. This codes for CASSAEGGGAPEQYF.

This clone is a singleton in its sample. The CDR3 region has the DNA TGTGCCACCAGCAGGGACAGGATCAACACCGGGGAGCTGTTTTTT. Protein product: CATSRDRINTGELFF. This sequence joins TRBV15 and TRBJ2-2; 7 nucleotides align to TRBD1. This CDR3 has 15 residues. V was clipped by 3 bases and J by 2 bases; unmatched bases: 3. Germline V lookup: CDR1 LNHNV, CDR2 YYDKDF (reference sequence). Variable domain in full (rest from reference TRBV15 and TRBJ2-2): DAMVIQNPRYQVTQFGKPVTLSCSQTLNHNVMYWYQQKSSQAPKLLFHYYDKDFNNEADTPDNFQSRRPNTSFCFLDIRSPGLGDTAMYLCATSRDRINTGELFFGEGSRLTVL.

This sequence joins TRBV2 and TRBJ2-1; D may be TRBD1 (5 bases). The germline V and J ends were trimmed by 3 bases and 0 bases, with 21 bases remaining between them. CDR1 SNHLY and CDR2 FYNNEI come from the germline V gene. CDR3 length: 19 amino acids. CDR3 coding DNA: TGTGCCAGCAGTGATATAGGGGAAAAGGCCCAGAGCTCCTACAATGAGCAGTTCTTC. Protein sequence: CASSDIGEKAQSSYNEQFF.

The V call is TRBV19, the J call TRBJ2-2; D might be TRBD1 (6 bases). V lost 4 bases, J lost 6 bases, and 18 bases lay in between. The CDR3 totals 16 residues. The germline gives CDR1 LNHDA, CDR2 SQIVND (reference sequence). CDR3 coding DNA: TGTGCCAGTAGTAATTTAGAGTTGGACAGAGCCGGGGAGCTGTTTTTT. It encodes CASSNLELDRAGELFF.

The chain couples TRBV9 to TRBJ1-6; D might be TRBD1 (5 bases). Germline V lookup: CDR1 SGDLS, CDR2 YYNGEE. CDR3 length equals 15 residues. Trimming left V 0 bases short and J 6 bases short, with 10 bases between. Written as DNA, the CDR3 is TGTGCCAGCAGCGTAGAGCAGGGTGGTAATTCACCCCTCCACTTT. Protein: CASSVEQGGNSPLHF.

DNA for the CDR3: TGTGCCAGCAGTTTAGTACAGCAGGGTCCTATCGAGCAGTACTTC. Encoded protein: CASSLVQQGPIEQYF. The genes are TRBV27 and TRBJ2-7; a possible D gene is TRBD1 (5 bases). This CDR3 is built from 15 residues. Trimming cost V 2 bases and J 6 bases, with 17 bases left between them. CDR1 is MNHEY, CDR2 SMNVEV, per germline (reference sequence).

This chain joins TRBV10-3 and TRBJ1-6; 7 bases align to TRBD1. The CDR3 covers 15 residues. Trimming at V came to 6 bases and at J to 5 bases, leaving 7 bases not matched to a gene. Germline assignment: CDR1 ENHRY and CDR2 SYGVKD. The CDR3 reads CAIRQGIEDNSPLHF. The CDR3 DNA is TGTGCCATCAGACAGGGGATAGAGGATAATTCACCCCTCCACTTT.

V usage is TRBV6-6 and J usage is TRBJ2-7, with 7 positions matching TRBD1. The CDR3 loop spans 15 amino acids. V lost 0 bases and J lost 2; bases outside the gene matches: 4. From germline, CDR1 is MNHNY and CDR2 SVGAGI (reference sequence). In DNA form, the CDR3 reads TGTGCCAGCAGTTACTCCACAGGGGCAACCTACGAGCAGTACTTC. This translates into CASSYSTGATYEQYF.

The chain links TRBV4-2 to TRBJ2-6; possibly TRBD2 for D (5 bases). Trimming shortened V by 2 bases and J by 2 bases, and 10 bases separated the two germline ends. The germline gives CDR1 LGHNA, CDR2 YNFKEQ. The CDR3 totals 16 residues. The CDR3 here is CASSQSGVPGANVLTF. The CDR3 coding sequence is TGTGCCAGCAGCCAAAGCGGAGTCCCTGGGGCCAACGTCCTGACTTTC.

The genes are TRBV10-3 and TRBJ2-3; 12 bases fit TRBD2. The CDR3 extends over 18 amino acids. Germline assignment: CDR1 ENHRY and CDR2 SYGVKD. V shed 0 bases, J shed 6 bases, and the junction held 10 bases outside the gene matches. The CDR3 spells CAISESSPSGGGHDTQYF. CDR3 nucleotide sequence: TGTGCCATCAGTGAGTCTTCTCCTAGCGGGGGGGGACACGATACGCAGTATTTT.